The 18 T cell receptor beta chains below were found in one sample sequenced in a study of blood T cells in healthy people across ages. With a J-beta primer mix and a sample-barcoded 5' primer, a second PCR ran about 6 to 11 cycles. TCRdb re-analysed the 5' RACE reads in MiXCR, keeping a single row per CDR3 protein. The table lists about 670,000 distinct CDR3 sequences, 40% to 65% of them singletons. Sequencing was done on a sample of blood. The receptors come from a woman older than 75 in good health.

V is TRBV5-8 and J is TRBJ1-5, with D maybe TRBD1 (6 bases). Germline values: CDR1 SGHTS, CDR2 YDEGEE. V was shortened by 4 bases and J by 3 bases, with 14 bases between the two germline ends. The CDR3 sequence is 15 residues long. The DNA of the CDR3 is TGTGCCAGCAGCACCTTCAGGGACAACAATCAGCCCCAGCATTTT. Protein: CASSTFRDNNQPQHF. Variable domain in full (rest from reference TRBV5-8 and TRBJ1-5): EAGVTQSPTHLIKTRGQQATLRCSPISGHTSVYWYQQALGLGLQFLLWYDEGEERNRGNFPPRFSGRQFPNYSSELNVNALELEDSALYLCASSTFRDNNQPQHFGDGTRLSIL.

The J gene is TRBJ2-1, the V gene TRBV28; perhaps TRBD1 as D (5 bases). The CDR3 is 10 residues long. The V gene lost 7 bases and the J gene lost 9 bases, with 7 bases spanning the gap. Germline lookup yields CDR1 MDHEN and CDR2 SYDVKM. CDR3 sequence: CASKQGEQFF. In DNA form, the CDR3 reads TGTGCCAGCAAGCAGGGTGAGCAGTTCTTC.

This chain connects TRBV18 to TRBJ1-2, with a tentative D call TRBD1 (6 bases). V was clipped by 5 bases and J by 1 base, with 14 bases between them. Germline CDR1 reads KGHSH; CDR2 reads LQKENI. This CDR3 comprises 15 residues. The CDR3 sequence is CASSTLADSNYGYTF. The CDR3 region has the DNA TGTGCCAGCTCAACACTAGCGGACAGTAACTATGGCTACACCTTC.

The chain carries TRBV4-2 and TRBJ2-5; 12 positions match TRBD2. The J call may be in error: the DNA end matches TRBJ2-7 better. Looked up from germline, CDR1 is LGHNA and CDR2 is YNFKEQ. The CDR3 runs to 16 residues. This CDR3 is CASSQEVTSGRFEQYF. The DNA of the CDR3 is TGTGCCAGCAGCCAAGAGGTGACTAGCGGGAGATTCGAGCAGTACTTC.

The gene calls are TRBV6-5 and TRBJ1-6; 9 nucleotides line up with TRBD1. CDR1 and CDR2 from the germline V gene are MNHEY and SVGAGI. After removal of 5 bases from V and 7 bases from J, the junction contained 6 bases not matched to a gene. The CDR3 has 15 amino acids. CDR3 in DNA: TGTGCCAGCAGTGGGACAGGGACGGGAAATTCACCCCTCCACTTT. Translated, it gives CASSGTGTGNSPLHF.

This clonotype was observed a single time. The J gene is TRBJ2-3, the V gene TRBV5-1; D is perhaps TRBD2 (6 bases). The V gene's germline CDR1 is SGHRS and CDR2 YFSETQ. The CDR3 length is 15 residues. V lost 0 bases to trimming and J lost 3 bases, with 11 bases between them. For the CDR3, the DNA is TGCGCCAGCAGCTTGGTAGGGAGGCTTACAGATACGCAGTATTTT. Translation gives CASSLVGRLTDTQYF.

The chain links TRBV29-1 to TRBJ1-1, with D possibly matching TRBD1 (6 bases). V lost 7 bases to trimming and J lost 7 bases, with 19 bases between them. This CDR3 comprises 13 residues. Germline loops: CDR1 SQVTM, CDR2 ANQGSEA. CDR3 sequence: CSGSDNQGGEAFF. The CDR3 DNA sequence: TGCAGCGGATCGGACAACCAAGGGGGTGAAGCTTTCTTT.

This clonotype was seen at least ten times. This chain uses TRBV6-5 with TRBJ2-5, with D uncertain. Germline V gene lookup returns CDR1 MNHEY and CDR2 SVGAGI. The V end lost 7 bases, the J end lost 4 bases, and 16 bases lay between the germline ends. The CDR3 totals 14 residues. This CDR3 reads CASKLAQVAETQYF. The CDR3 nucleotides read TGTGCCAGCAAGTTAGCCCAGGTAGCAGAGACCCAGTACTTC.

In regard to this clonotype: This may stem from a read error, because a much larger clone lies one nucleotide away. J is TRBJ2-1 and V is TRBV7-2; D is perhaps TRBD2 (6 bases). The CDR3 is made up of 12 amino acids. Trimming took 7 bases from V and 11 from J, leaving 15 bases between them. Germline CDR1 is SGHTA and CDR2 is FQGNSA. This CDR3 reads CASIFSGPKQFF. CDR3 nucleotide sequence: TGTGCCAGCATCTTTAGCGGACCAAAGCAGTTCTTC.

There are many counts of this clonotype. The V call is TRBV7-8, the J call TRBJ2-7; TRBD2 matches 7 bases. With 3 bases clipped from V and 0 bases from J, the junction kept 14 bases outside the gene matches. Looked up from germline, CDR1 is SGHVS and CDR2 is FQNEAQ. The length of the CDR3 is 18 residues. This CDR3 is CASSFRGLLAPISYEQYF. For the CDR3, the DNA is TGTGCCAGCAGCTTCCGTGGCCTACTAGCGCCGATCTCCTACGAGCAGTACTTC.

There are many counts of this clonotype. V gene TRBV29-1 combines with J gene TRBJ2-1; no firm D call. From germline, CDR1 is SQVTM and CDR2 ANQGSEA. The length of the CDR3 is 11 residues. The germline V and J ends were trimmed by 6 bases and 7 bases, with 10 bases remaining between them. DNA of the CDR3: TGCAGCGTCGTGCATAGGAATGAGCAGTTCTTC. It is translated as CSVVHRNEQFF.

This clonotype was seen a few times. The chain is built from TRBV12-3 or TRBV12-4 and TRBJ2-3, with D possibly being TRBD2 (5 bases). This CDR3 contains 16 residues. Trimming left V 5 bases short and J 2 bases short, with 17 bases between. The CDR3 DNA reads as TGTGCCAGCAGTCCCCAGAGTAGCGCTACCACAGATACGCAGTATTTT. It is translated as CASSPQSSATTDTQYF.

Many counts were recorded for this clonotype. The chain joins TRBV20-1 to TRBJ1-2, with 11 bases matching TRBD1. Germline loops: CDR1 DFQATT, CDR2 SNEGSKA (reference sequence). Unmatched junction bases numbered 7, after V lost 2 bases and J lost 8 bases. The CDR3 runs to 14 residues. CDR3 sequence (DNA): TGCAGTGCTAGACGAGGACAGGGGGCTGAGGGCTACACCTTC. Amino acids: CSARRGQGAEGYTF.

This clonotype was seen many times. The gene calls are TRBV6-6 and TRBJ2-1; 7 nucleotides agree with TRBD2. The V and J ends lost 6 bases and 5 bases, in that order; junction bases with no gene match: 10. This CDR3 spans 15 amino acids. Germline CDR1 is MNHNY and CDR2 is SVGAGI (reference sequence). The CDR3, as DNA: TGTGCCAGCAGGAGGGGAGGACTAGGGGACAATGAGCAGTTCTTC. It codes for CASRRGGLGDNEQFF.

This clonotype was observed many times. This sequence joins TRBV9 and TRBJ1-2; a possible D gene is TRBD1 (6 bases). The V and J ends lost 0 bases and 3 bases respectively, with 6 bases between them. Looked up from germline, CDR1 is SGDLS and CDR2 is YYNGEE. CDR3 length: 13 amino acids. CDR3 region: CASSVDRDYGYTF. The CDR3, as DNA: TGTGCCAGCAGCGTAGACAGGGACTATGGCTACACCTTC.

The table lists this clonotype with many counts. The chain carries TRBV3-1 and TRBJ1-6; 7 bases fit TRBD1. The germline gives CDR1 LGHDT, CDR2 YNNKEL (reference sequence). The CDR3 runs 14 residues. The V gene end was trimmed by 5 bases and the J gene end by 8 bases; junction bases not matched to a gene: 6. The CDR3 protein is CASSFTGVDSPLHF. The CDR3, as DNA: TGTGCCAGCAGCTTCACAGGGGTGGATTCACCCCTCCACTTT.

The chain has TRBV5-1 and TRBJ2-5; weak D call: TRBD2 (5 bases). The CDR3 length is 14 residues. V gave up 0 bases and J gave up 3 bases, with 9 bases separating them. Per germline, CDR1 SGHRS and CDR2 YFSETQ. The CDR3 is CASSLARGKETQYF. CDR3 sequence (DNA): TGCGCCAGCAGCTTGGCCCGGGGAAAAGAGACCCAGTACTTC. Full variable domain (missing parts from reference TRBV5-1 and TRBJ2-5): KAGVTQTPRYLIKTRGQQVTLSCSPISGHRSVSWYQQTPGQGLQFLFEYFSETQRNKGNFPGRFSGRQFSNSRSEMNVSTLELGDSALYLCASSLARGKETQYFGPGTRLLVL.

A few counts support this clonotype. A much larger clone lies one base from this, so it may be a read error. The chain links TRBV29-1 to TRBJ2-7, with unresolved D. The CDR3 extends over 12 amino acids. In germline, CDR1 is SQVTM, CDR2 ANQGSEA. V was shortened by 5 bases and J by 7 bases, with 15 bases between the two germline ends. CDR3: CSVNRQVNEQYF. In DNA form, the CDR3 reads TGCAGCGTTAACCGGCAGGTGAATGAGCAGTACTTC.